Below are 15 T cell receptor beta chains sequenced from a single sample in a study of cytomegalovirus exposure and HLA in healthy donors. PCR was performed using 60 Vbeta and 13 Jbeta primers. Clones were sequenced by immunoSEQ multiplex PCR, and TCRdb holds only the in-frame ones, with some missing. The sample lists 85,000 to 100,000 clones; almost 85% were seen once. The specimen sequenced was PBMCs. Receptors were obtained from a woman aged 18-29 years in good health and CMV-seropositive.

The genes are TRBV6-5 and TRBJ1-2; 7 nucleotides align to TRBD1. The CDR3 extends over 15 amino acids. CDR1 is MNHEY, CDR2 SVGAGI, per germline. V lost 5 bases, J lost 7 bases, and 13 bases stayed unmatched. CDR3 protein: CASSPISTGPAGYTF. In DNA form, the CDR3 reads TGTGCCAGCAGTCCCATCTCGACAGGGCCGGCTGGCTACACCTTC.

This rearrangement joins TRBV6-5 to TRBJ2-7; 10 bases fit TRBD2. V lost 0 bases to trimming and J lost 2 bases; unmatched junction nucleotides: 1. The CDR3 loop spans 15 amino acids. The germline gives CDR1 MNHEY, CDR2 SVGAGI. The CDR3 is CASSYSTSGTYEQYF. The CDR3 DNA reads as TGTGCCAGCAGTTACTCAACTAGCGGGACCTACGAGCAGTACTTC.

The chain couples TRBV30 to TRBJ1-2, with TRBD1 as a possible D gene (5 bases). Trimming cost V 0 bases and J 2 bases, with 10 bases left between them. CDR3 size: 14 residues. The germline gives CDR1 GTSNPN, CDR2 SVGIG (reference sequence). The CDR3 reads CAWSVGRTNYGYTF. CDR3 nucleotide sequence: TGTGCCTGGAGTGTAGGACGGACAAACTATGGCTACACCTTC. The whole variable domain, remainder taken from reference TRBV30 and TRBJ1-2, is SQTIHQWPATLVQPVGSPLSLECTVEGTSNPNLYWYRQAAGRGLQLLFYSVGIGQISSEVPQNLSASRPQDRQFILSSKKLLLSDSGFYLCAWSVGRTNYGYTFGSGTRLTVV.

This sequence joins TRBV6-5 and TRBJ2-1, with D perhaps TRBD2 (6 bases). CDR1 and CDR2 (germline): MNHEY, SVGAGI. The CDR3 has 14 amino acids. V lost 2 bases to trimming and J lost 5 bases, with 10 bases between them. For the CDR3, the DNA is TGTGCCAGCAGTTACGGAGGGCTCGACAATGAGCAGTTCTTC. Protein product: CASSYGGLDNEQFF.

The rearrangement links TRBV6-1 to TRBJ2-1; 8 nucleotides align to TRBD2. The ends lost 4 bases at V and 6 bases at J; junction bases unmatched: 8. The length of the CDR3 is 15 residues. Per germline, CDR1 MNHNS and CDR2 SASEGT. The CDR3 coding sequence is TGTGCCAGCAGTGTGCCGGGAGGGTCCCCCAATGAGCAGTTCTTC. Protein product: CASSVPGGSPNEQFF.

The rearrangement links TRBV6-1 to TRBJ1-2, with D possibly TRBD1 on 6 matching bases. V was cut by 3 bases and J by 4 bases, with 18 bases left in between. This CDR3 contains 16 residues. The germline gives CDR1 MNHNS, CDR2 SASEGT. The CDR3 region has the DNA TGTGCCAGCAGTGACAGAGGTACAGGGTTTTCCTATGGCTACACCTTC. The encoded protein is CASSDRGTGFSYGYTF.

CDR3 amino acids: CASSGREDEQYF. Here the CDR3 DNA reads TGTGCCAGCAGTGGGAGGGAAGACGAGCAGTACTTC. The chain carries TRBV25-1 and TRBJ2-7; a possible D gene is TRBD2 (6 bases). Trimming cost V 4 bases and J 5 bases, with 9 bases left between them. Germline V gene lookup returns CDR1 MGHDK and CDR2 SYGVNS. This CDR3 region has 12 residues.

The chain carries TRBV5-4 and TRBJ1-2; a weak D match, TRBD1 (5 bases). Looked up from germline, CDR1 is SGHNT and CDR2 is YYREEE (reference sequence). This CDR3 spans 15 amino acids. The V and J ends lost 0 bases and 5 bases respectively, with 14 bases between them. CDR3 region: CASSLGAGPQYGYTF. The CDR3 DNA reads TGTGCCAGCAGCTTGGGGGCAGGGCCCCAATATGGCTACACCTTC.

The V and J genes are TRBV4-2 and TRBJ2-7; 10 bases fit TRBD2. This CDR3 spans 17 amino acids. The J segment lost 3 bases and the V segment lost 1 base, leaving 9 bases of the junction unmatched. Germline V CDR1 and CDR2: LGHNA, YNFKEQ. This chain's CDR3 is CASSQVLSASGSYEQYF. CDR3 sequence (DNA): TGTGCCAGCAGCCAAGTCCTATCGGCTAGCGGGAGCTACGAGCAGTACTTC.

CDR3 sequence reads: CASSFENSPLHF. The CDR3, as DNA: TGTGCCAGCAGCTTTGAGAATTCACCCCTCCACTTT. The J gene is TRBJ1-6, the V gene TRBV7-8; no firm D call. Germline V gene data show CDR1 as SGHVS and CDR2 as FQNEAQ. The CDR3 is made up of 12 amino acids. V lost 3 bases, J lost 7 bases, and 4 bases lay in between.

The chain links TRBV28 to TRBJ1-1; D is possibly TRBD1 (6 bases). Germline V gene sequence: CDR1 MDHEN, CDR2 SYDVKM. The V and J ends lost 6 bases and 8 bases respectively, with 22 bases between them. The CDR3 totals 15 residues. The CDR3 here is CASSAPGQGGREAFF. CDR3 nucleotides: TGTGCCAGCAGCGCACCGGGACAAGGTGGCCGCGAAGCTTTCTTT.

For the CDR3, the DNA is TGCGCCAGCAGCCTTAACAGGGATCAAGAGACCCAGTACTTC. This codes for CASSLNRDQETQYF. The genes are TRBV5-1 and TRBJ2-5, with a tentative D call TRBD1 (6 bases). The CDR3 runs to 14 residues. Germline values: CDR1 SGHRS, CDR2 YFSETQ. V shed 4 bases and J shed 2 bases, with 12 bases lying between them.

V and J are TRBV28 and TRBJ2-7; 8 bases map to TRBD1. Germline V lookup: CDR1 MDHEN, CDR2 SYDVKM. This CDR3 comprises 15 residues. V lost 2 bases, J lost 6 bases, and 9 bases stayed unmatched. This CDR3 is CASSLIRTGSLEQYF. The CDR3 DNA follows: TGTGCCAGCAGTTTAATCCGGACAGGGTCTCTCGAGCAGTACTTC.

The rearrangement links TRBV5-1 to TRBJ2-3, with D possibly TRBD1 on 6 matching bases. The CDR3 sequence is 16 residues long. Germline assignment: CDR1 SGHRS and CDR2 YFSETQ. V was clipped by 1 base and J by 2 bases, with 14 bases between them. CDR3 in amino acids: CASSLTGNANTDTQYF. Here the CDR3 DNA reads TGCGCCAGCAGCTTGACAGGGAATGCTAACACAGATACGCAGTATTTT.

The V and J genes are TRBV6-5 and TRBJ2-5, with 10 nucleotides matching TRBD1. CDR1 MNHEY and CDR2 SVGAGI come from the germline V gene. The CDR3 contains 15 residues. The V gene end was trimmed by 6 bases and the J gene end by 4 bases; junction bases not matched to a gene: 8. CDR3 in amino acids: CASSPGQGLGETQYF. CDR3 nucleotide sequence: TGTGCCAGCAGCCCGGGACAGGGGTTGGGAGAGACCCAGTACTTC.